Following are 16 T cell receptor beta chains from one sample sequenced in a study of a mutant IDH1 vaccine in newly diagnosed glioma. The antigens for these receptors are not known. The method was immunoSEQ multiplex PCR; TCRdb's version includes in-frame clones alone and lacks a portion of them. The table has under 40,000 clones, 78% seen once. Time point in this sample: week 35, safety follow-up. The investigators gave 300 ug of mutant IDH1 20-mer peptide in each vaccine dose, together with topical imiquimod. This material consisted of PBMCs, taken from a glioma patient whose treatment included an IDH1 peptide vaccine. All receptors come from a woman in her thirties or forties with glioma.

This sequence joins TRBV7-8 and TRBJ2-2, with 12 bases lining up with TRBD2. Germline V CDR1 and CDR2: SGHVS, FQNEAQ. This CDR3 is built from 16 residues. V was clipped by 6 bases and J by 4 bases; unmatched bases: 6. This chain's CDR3 is CASRTLAGGSTGELFF. CDR3 bases: TGTGCCAGCAGAACTCTAGCGGGGGGGTCCACCGGGGAGCTGTTTTTT.

This chain uses TRBV30 with TRBJ2-1; D gene unclear. The germline gives CDR1 GTSNPN, CDR2 SVGIG (reference sequence). The V and J ends lost 0 bases and 6 bases respectively, with 6 bases between them. This CDR3 is built from 12 residues. This chain's CDR3 is CAWSVRSNEQFF. CDR3 DNA: TGTGCCTGGAGTGTACGGTCCAATGAGCAGTTCTTC.

The CDR3: CSALLTDTQYF. For the CDR3, the DNA is TGCAGTGCTCTACTCACAGATACGCAGTATTTT. The chain couples TRBV20-1 to TRBJ2-3, with D hard to call. CDR3 size: 11 residues. Looked up from germline, CDR1 is DFQATT and CDR2 is SNEGSKA (reference sequence). V lost 5 bases, J lost 2 bases, and 5 bases lay in between.

V and J are TRBV19 and TRBJ1-6; TRBD1 might be the D (6 bases). The CDR3 is 15 amino acids. Germline V gene data show CDR1 as LNHDA and CDR2 as SQIVND (reference sequence). The germline V and J ends were trimmed by 9 bases and 6 bases, with 18 bases remaining between them. CDR3 nucleotides: TGTGCCAGCCAAACGGTCAAGGGGGGTAATTCACCCCTCCACTTT. It codes for CASQTVKGGNSPLHF.

The V and J genes are TRBV6-1 and TRBJ2-3; 7 bases fit TRBD2. Trimming at V came to 1 base and at J to 4 bases, leaving 8 bases not matched to a gene. The CDR3 totals 16 residues. Germline V gene lookup returns CDR1 MNHNS and CDR2 SASEGT. The CDR3 region has the DNA TGTGCCAGCAGTGAAGGCCCGGGACTACGCGCAGATACGCAGTATTTT. Residues: CASSEGPGLRADTQYF.

The chain couples TRBV2 to TRBJ1-1; 8 bases fit TRBD1. CDR3 length: 14 amino acids. The V gene's germline CDR1 is SNHLY and CDR2 FYNNEI. The trim removed 4 bases at V and 4 bases at J, leaving 5 bases unmatched. The chain's CDR3 is CASSGTGQGTEAFF. As DNA, the CDR3 is TGTGCCAGCAGTGGGACAGGGCAGGGCACTGAAGCTTTCTTT. Supplemented by reference TRBV2 and TRBJ1-1, the full variable domain reads EPEVTQTPSHQVTQMGQEVILRCVPISNHLYFYWYRQILGQKVEFLVSFYNNEISEKSEIFDDQFSVERPDGSNFTLKIRSTKLEDSAMYFCASSGTGQGTEAFFGQGTRLTVV.

This clone was counted once. The rearrangement links TRBV13 to TRBJ2-7; D assignment may be TRBD1 or TRBD2 (5 bases each). Trimming stripped 0 bases from V and 2 bases from J, with 8 bases between. Looked up from germline, CDR1 is PRHDT and CDR2 is FYEKMQ (reference sequence). The CDR3 sequence is 14 residues long. This chain's CDR3 is CASSLGQGAYEQYF. For the CDR3, the DNA is TGTGCCAGCAGCTTAGGGCAGGGAGCCTACGAGCAGTACTTC.

V usage is TRBV4-1 and J usage is TRBJ1-1; D call uncertain. The CDR3 sequence is 18 residues long. V was trimmed by 1 base and J by 1 base, leaving 19 bases between them. CDR1 and CDR2 from the germline V gene are MGHRA and YSYEKL. CDR3 DNA: TGCGCCAGCAGCCAAGTCGGCTTTTTTACACAGAGGAACACTGAAGCTTTCTTT. Its translation is CASSQVGFFTQRNTEAFF.

This clone has a handful of counts. Sequence at one end of the junction differs from germline and may be a read error. V is TRBV7-7 and J is TRBJ1-4, with D unclear. The CDR3 contains 13 residues. Germline V CDR1 and CDR2: SSHAT, FNYEAQ (reference sequence). The CDR3 loop reads CASSLEGNPKLFF. The CDR3 region has the DNA TGTGCTAGCAGCTTAGAGGGCAACCCCAAACTGTTTTTT.

This chain links TRBV9 with TRBJ1-2; D is ambiguous. Trimming left V 3 bases short and J 8 bases short, with 14 bases between. The CDR3 has 13 residues. CDR1 SGDLS and CDR2 YYNGEE come from the germline V gene. CDR3 bases: TGTGCCAGCAGCGCGACTGGCGCGGTGGGCTACACCTTC. Protein: CASSATGAVGYTF.

The chain combines TRBV6-5 with TRBJ2-7, with a weak D call TRBD2 (6 bases). The V end was cut by 4 bases, the J end by 2 bases, with 15 bases between. The CDR3 has 15 amino acids. CDR1 and CDR2 (germline): MNHEY, SVGAGI. The CDR3 coding sequence is TGTGCCAGCAGTTTCTCGGGGGAGGCTACCTACGAGCAGTACTTC. It is translated as CASSFSGEATYEQYF.

This clone has just a few counts. The V and J genes are TRBV10-1 and TRBJ1-1; D ambiguous. The CDR3 runs 13 residues. The germline V gene encodes CDR1 WNHNN and CDR2 SYGVQD (reference sequence). The V gene lost 2 bases and the J gene lost 0 bases, with 4 bases spanning the gap. The CDR3 DNA is TGCGCCAGCAGTGAGACGGTGAACACTGAAGCTTTCTTT. Its translation: CASSETVNTEAFF.

The chain joins TRBV6-1 to TRBJ1-1, with D uncertain. Trimming left V 2 bases short and J 6 bases short, with 13 bases between. The length of the CDR3 is 14 residues. Germline-derived CDR1 and CDR2 are MNHNS and SASEGT. CDR3 nucleotides: TGTGCCAGCAGTGAATATAGTGACGGGGCTGAAGCTTTCTTT. Its translation: CASSEYSDGAEAFF.

V and J are TRBV20-1 and TRBJ2-5; D is ambiguous. Trimming took off 0 bases at V and 8 bases at J, with 7 bases between the two ends. This CDR3 has 11 amino acids. The germline CDR1 and CDR2 sequences are DFQATT and SNEGSKA (reference sequence). CDR3 residues: CSARDRYTQYF. The DNA of the CDR3 is TGCAGTGCTAGAGATAGGTATACCCAGTACTTC.

This chain connects TRBV15 to TRBJ1-2; D is unclear. Between the trimmed V and J ends, which lost 0 bases and 2 bases, there was a span of 7 bases. CDR3 size: 14 residues. Germline CDR1 reads LNHNV; CDR2 reads YYDKDF (reference sequence). This CDR3 reads CATSRDAGNYGYTF. CDR3 DNA: TGTGCCACCAGCAGAGATGCGGGGAACTATGGCTACACCTTC.

V usage is TRBV10-2 and J usage is TRBJ1-4, with a weak D call TRBD1 (5 bases). Per the germline V gene, CDR1 is WSHSY and CDR2 is SAAADI. The length of the CDR3 is 16 residues. Trimming took 3 bases from V and 0 from J, leaving 11 bases between them. CDR3 sequence reads: CASSERGPATNEKLFF. The CDR3 DNA reads TGCGCCAGCAGTGAAAGGGGCCCAGCAACTAATGAAAAACTGTTTTTT.